The rows below give T cell receptor beta chains drawn from one sample of a study of cytomegalovirus exposure and HLA in healthy donors. Method: immunoSEQ multiplex PCR; TCRdb's copy keeps in-frame clones and lacks some. The repertoire holds around 150,000 clones, with more than 75% as singletons. What was sequenced was PBMCs. The source of these receptors is a human donor in good health. The CDR3 runs from the conserved cysteine through the conserved F or W.

V	J	CDR3
TRBV25-1	TRBJ1-1	CASRRQGRNTEAFF
TRBV7-2	TRBJ2-2	CASSLRRGLTGELFF
TRBV18	TRBJ2-7	CASSQTSGSTYEQYF
TRBV30	TRBJ1-3	CAWSRDSGSGNTIYF
TRBV27	TRBJ2-1	CAAGGLAGAGEQFF
TRBV27	TRBJ1-5	CASSPQRRGAGNQPQHF
TRBV7-6	TRBJ2-2	CASSLAIQGTGELFF
TRBV5-1	TRBJ2-2	CASSSAAGGPTGELFF
TRBV18	TRBJ2-1	CASSLGGQGRSNEQFF
TRBV15	TRBJ1-4	CATSSRNPAGEKLFF
TRBV19	TRBJ2-2	CASSMGGGVRLVPGELFF
TRBV4-3	TRBJ2-2	CASSHPRSGRNTGELFF
TRBV5-1	TRBJ1-1	CASSLEGGRGTEAFF
TRBV6-6	TRBJ2-7	CASTGQLSYEQYF
TRBV5-1	TRBJ2-7	CASRTSGGSYEQYF
TRBV29-1	TRBJ1-2	CSVLKGAISYTF
TRBV7-9	TRBJ2-1	CASSPILAESYNEQFF
TRBV27	TRBJ1-2	CASSLGRGQGYTF
TRBV19	TRBJ2-5	CASSTVYQETQYF
TRBV11-2	TRBJ2-1	CASSQSYNEQFF
TRBV25-1	TRBJ1-6	CASSAGFLGSPLHF
TRBV6-5	NA	CASSFSLAGGLSEQYF
TRBV9	TRBJ1-6	CASSVHEAHYSPLHF
TRBV18	TRBJ2-7	CASSPSRTGAEQYF
TRBV7-2	TRBJ1-6	CASSLSGSYNSPLHF
TRBV15	TRBJ2-2	CATSRDRVGTGELFF
TRBV27	TRBJ2-7	CASSFRTDFSYEQYF
TRBV29-1	TRBJ1-4	CSVGSSVTEKLFF
TRBV10-2	TRBJ1-2	CASSETGIWYGYTF
TRBV28	TRBJ2-1	CASSLFRRTGNEQFF
TRBV7-6	TRBJ2-7	CASSLEAGGGSYEQYF
TRBV19	TRBJ1-1	CASSHRGMQGGDKVAFF